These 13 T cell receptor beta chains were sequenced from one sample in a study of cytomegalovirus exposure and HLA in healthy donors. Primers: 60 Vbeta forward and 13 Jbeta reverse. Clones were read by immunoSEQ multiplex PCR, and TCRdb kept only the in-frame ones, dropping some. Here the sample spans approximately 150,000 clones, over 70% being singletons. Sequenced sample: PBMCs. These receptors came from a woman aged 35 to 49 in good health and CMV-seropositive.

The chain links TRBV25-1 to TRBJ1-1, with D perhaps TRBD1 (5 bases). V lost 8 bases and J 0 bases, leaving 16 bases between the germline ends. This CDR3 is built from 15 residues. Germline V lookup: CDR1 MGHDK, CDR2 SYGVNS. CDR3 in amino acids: CASAPGLLMNTEAFF. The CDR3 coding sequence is TGTGCCAGCGCGCCGGGACTGCTCATGAACACTGAAGCTTTCTTT.

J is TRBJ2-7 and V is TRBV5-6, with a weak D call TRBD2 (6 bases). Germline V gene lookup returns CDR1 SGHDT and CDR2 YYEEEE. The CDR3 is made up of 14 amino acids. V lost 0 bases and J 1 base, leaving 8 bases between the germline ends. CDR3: CASSLGGTSYEQYF. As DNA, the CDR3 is TGTGCCAGCAGCTTGGGGGGGACTTCCTACGAGCAGTACTTC.

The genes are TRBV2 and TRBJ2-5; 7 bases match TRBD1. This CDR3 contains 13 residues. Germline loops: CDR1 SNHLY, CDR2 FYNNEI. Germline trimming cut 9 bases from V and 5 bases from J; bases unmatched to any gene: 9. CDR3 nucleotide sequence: TGTGCCAGTACGACAGGGCCGTGGGAGACCCAGTACTTC. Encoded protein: CASTTGPWETQYF. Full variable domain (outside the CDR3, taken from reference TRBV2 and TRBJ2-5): EPEVTQTPSHQVTQMGQEVILRCVPISNHLYFYWYRQILGQKVEFLVSFYNNEISEKSEIFDDQFSVERPDGSNFTLKIRSTKLEDSAMYFCASTTGPWETQYFGPGTRLLVL.

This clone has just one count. CDR3 loop: CASSQGGQAQPQHF. The CDR3 DNA reads TGTGCCAGTAGTCAAGGTGGACAGGCCCAGCCCCAGCATTTT. This chain connects TRBV19 to TRBJ1-5, with TRBD1 matching 7 bases. The CDR3 sequence is 14 residues long. The germline gives CDR1 LNHDA, CDR2 SQIVND (reference sequence). V was pared by 5 bases and J by 7 bases, with 8 bases of the junction left unmatched. Together with reference TRBV19 and TRBJ1-5, the CDR3 gives the full variable domain: DGGITQSPKYLFRKEGQNVTLSCEQNLNHDAMYWYRQDPGQGLRLIYYSQIVNDFQKGDIAEGYSVSREKKESFPLTVTSAQKNPTAFYLCASSQGGQAQPQHFGDGTRLSIL.

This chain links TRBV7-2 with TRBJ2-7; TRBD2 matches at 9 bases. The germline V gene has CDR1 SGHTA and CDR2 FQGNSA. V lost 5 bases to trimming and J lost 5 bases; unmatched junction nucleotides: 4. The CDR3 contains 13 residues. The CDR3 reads CASSQGLANEQYF. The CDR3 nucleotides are TGTGCCAGCAGCCAGGGACTAGCAAACGAGCAGTACTTC.

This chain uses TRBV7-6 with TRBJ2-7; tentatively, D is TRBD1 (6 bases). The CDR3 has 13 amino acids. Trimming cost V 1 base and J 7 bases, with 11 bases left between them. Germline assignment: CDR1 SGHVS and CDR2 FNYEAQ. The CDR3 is CASSLGTGTEQYF. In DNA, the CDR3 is TGTGCCAGCAGCTTAGGGACGGGGACAGAGCAGTACTTC.

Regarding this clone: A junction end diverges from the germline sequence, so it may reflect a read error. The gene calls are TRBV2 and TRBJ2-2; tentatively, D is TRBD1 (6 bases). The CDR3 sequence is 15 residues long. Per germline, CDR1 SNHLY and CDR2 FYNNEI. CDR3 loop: CAGSETRGGTGELFF. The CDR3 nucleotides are TGTGCCGGCAGTGAAACCAGGGGTGGCACCGGGGAGCTGTTTTTT.

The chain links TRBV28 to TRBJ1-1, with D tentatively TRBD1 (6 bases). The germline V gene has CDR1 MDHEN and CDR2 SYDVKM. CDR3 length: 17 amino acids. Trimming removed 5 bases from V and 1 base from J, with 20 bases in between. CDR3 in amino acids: CASSPFSGQGGNTEAFF. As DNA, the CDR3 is TGTGCCAGCAGTCCCTTTAGTGGACAAGGGGGGAACACTGAAGCTTTCTTT.

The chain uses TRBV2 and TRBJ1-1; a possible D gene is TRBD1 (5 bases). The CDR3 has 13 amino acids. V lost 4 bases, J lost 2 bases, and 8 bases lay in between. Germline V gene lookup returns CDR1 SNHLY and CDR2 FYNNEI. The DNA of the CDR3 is TGTGCCAGCAGTGGACAGCTTAACACTGAAGCTTTCTTT. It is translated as CASSGQLNTEAFF.

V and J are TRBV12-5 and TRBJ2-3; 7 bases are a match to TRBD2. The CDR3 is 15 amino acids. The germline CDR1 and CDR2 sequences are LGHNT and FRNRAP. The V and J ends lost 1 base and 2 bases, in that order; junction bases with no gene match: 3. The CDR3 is CASGLEGGDTDTQYF. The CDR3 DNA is TGTGCTAGTGGTTTGGAGGGAGGGGACACAGATACGCAGTATTTT. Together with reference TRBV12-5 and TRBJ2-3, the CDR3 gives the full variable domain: DARVTQTPRHKVTEMGQEVTMRCQPILGHNTVFWYRQTMMQGLELLAYFRNRAPLDDSGMPKDRFSAEMPDATLATLKIQPSEPRDSAVYFCASGLEGGDTDTQYFGPGTRLTVL.

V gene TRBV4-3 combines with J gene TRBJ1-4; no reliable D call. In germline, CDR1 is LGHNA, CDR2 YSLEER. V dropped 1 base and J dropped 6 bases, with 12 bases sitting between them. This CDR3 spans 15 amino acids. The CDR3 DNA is TGCGCCAGCAGCCAAGGCGGGTCTCCCGATGAAAAACTGTTTTTT. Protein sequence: CASSQGGSPDEKLFF.

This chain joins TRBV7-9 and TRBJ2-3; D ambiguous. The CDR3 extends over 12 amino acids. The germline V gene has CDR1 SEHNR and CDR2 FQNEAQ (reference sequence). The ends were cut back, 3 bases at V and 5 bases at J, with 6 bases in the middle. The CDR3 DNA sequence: TGTGCCAGCAGCTTTTCGGGAGATACGCAGTATTTT. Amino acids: CASSFSGDTQYF.

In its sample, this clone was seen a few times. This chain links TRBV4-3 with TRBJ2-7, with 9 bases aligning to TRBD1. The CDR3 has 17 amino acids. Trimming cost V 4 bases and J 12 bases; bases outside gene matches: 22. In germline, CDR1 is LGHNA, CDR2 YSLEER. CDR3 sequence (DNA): TGCGCCAGCAGCCTCCTTCTGCGACTCCGGGACAGGGCGGTTTGGTACTTC. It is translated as CASSLLLRLRDRAVWYF.